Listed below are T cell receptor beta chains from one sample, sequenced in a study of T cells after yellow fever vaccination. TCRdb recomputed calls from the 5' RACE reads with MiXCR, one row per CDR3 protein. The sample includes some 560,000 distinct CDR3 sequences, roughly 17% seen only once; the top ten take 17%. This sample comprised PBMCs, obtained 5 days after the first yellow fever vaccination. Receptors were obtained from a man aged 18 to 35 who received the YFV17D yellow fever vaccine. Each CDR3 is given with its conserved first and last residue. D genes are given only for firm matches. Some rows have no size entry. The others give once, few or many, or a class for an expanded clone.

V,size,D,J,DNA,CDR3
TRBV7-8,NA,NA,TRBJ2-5,TGTGCCAGCCGCCTGGGCAGGATCCAAGAGACCCAGTACTTC,CASRLGRIQETQYF
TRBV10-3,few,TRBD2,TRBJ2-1,TGTGCCATCAGTGGATGGGGGGGGGTCTACAATGAGCAGTTCTTC,CAISGWGGVYNEQFF
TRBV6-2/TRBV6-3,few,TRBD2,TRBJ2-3,TGTGCCAGCAGTTTCGGACTAGCGGGGAGCACAGATACGCAGTATTTT,CASSFGLAGSTDTQYF
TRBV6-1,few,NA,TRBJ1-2,TGTGCCAGCTACAGGGATCCTAACTATGGCTACACCTTC,CASYRDPNYGYTF
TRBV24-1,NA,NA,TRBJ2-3,TGTGCCACCAGTGACCCTCGACAGCTTCGCACAGATACGCAGTATTTT,CATSDPRQLRTDTQYF
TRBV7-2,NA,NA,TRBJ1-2,TGTGCCAGCAGCTTAAGCCAGGGGTCGCTTAAGGGTGGCTACACCTTC,CASSLSQGSLKGGYTF
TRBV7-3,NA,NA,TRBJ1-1,TGTGCCAGCAGCTCCGGACCCTGGAACACTGAAGCTTTCTTT,CASSSGPWNTEAFF
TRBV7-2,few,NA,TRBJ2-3,TGTGCCAGCAGCTTTCGGGCCCTGATTACAGATACGCAGTATTTT,CASSFRALITDTQYF
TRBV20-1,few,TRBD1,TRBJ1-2,TGCAGTGCACAGGACAGGGGGGATGGCTACACCTTC,CSAQDRGDGYTF
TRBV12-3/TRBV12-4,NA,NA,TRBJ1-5,TGTGCCAGCAGTCTCCGAACAGGTCGCAATCAGCCCCAGCATTTT,CASSLRTGRNQPQHF
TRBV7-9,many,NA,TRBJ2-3,TGTGCCAGCAGGCTTACAGATACGCAGTATTTT,CASRLTDTQYF
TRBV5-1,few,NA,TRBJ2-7,TGCGCCAGCAGCTTAGTGCAGCCTGGCCGGTACGAGCAGTACTTC,CASSLVQPGRYEQYF
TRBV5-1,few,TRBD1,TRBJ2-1,TGCGCCAGCAGCGCTGGGGGACAGGGTTACGATGAGCAGTTCTTC,CASSAGGQGYDEQFF
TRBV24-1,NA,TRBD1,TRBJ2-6,TGTGCCACCAGTGCCAGGGGGTCTGGGGCCAACGTCCTGACTTTC,CATSARGSGANVLTF
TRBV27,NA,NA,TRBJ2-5,TGTGCCAGCAGTTTGGACTATGAGGAGACCCAGTACTTC,CASSLDYEETQYF
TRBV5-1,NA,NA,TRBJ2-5,TGCGCCAGCAGCCACGGGTCCAGCAGGAGGGAGACCCAGTACTTC,CASSHGSSRRETQYF
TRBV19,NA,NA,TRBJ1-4,TGTGCCAGTAGTACCCGCGGAGGGGAAGAAAAACTGTTTTTT,CASSTRGGEEKLFF
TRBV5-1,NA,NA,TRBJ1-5,TGCGCCAGCAGCTCCGACACCGATCAGCCCCAGCATTTT,CASSSDTDQPQHF
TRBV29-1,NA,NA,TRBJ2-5,TGCAGCGTAACAACCGGGACCCGTTGGCAAGAGACCCAGTACTTC,CSVTTGTRWQETQYF
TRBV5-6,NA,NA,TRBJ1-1,TGTGCCAGCAGCAGTGTGAACACTGAAGCTTTCTTT,CASSSVNTEAFF
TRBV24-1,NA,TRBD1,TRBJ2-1,TGTGCCACCAGTGATTTCGACAGGGTGCTAGACAATGAGCAGTTCTTC,CATSDFDRVLDNEQFF
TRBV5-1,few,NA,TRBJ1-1,TGCGCCAGCAGCTTGGCGTGGCCGAACACTGAAGCTTTCTTT,CASSLAWPNTEAFF
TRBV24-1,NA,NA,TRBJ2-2,TGTGCCACCAGCCACACTAGTTCGGGGAACACCGGGGAGCTGTTTTTT,CATSHTSSGNTGELFF
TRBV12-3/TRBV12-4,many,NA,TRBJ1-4,TGTGCCAGCAGTTTATCCGACCCGGCGGGTAAACTGTTTTTT,CASSLSDPAGKLFF
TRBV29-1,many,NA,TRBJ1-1,TGCAGCGTTGACCCAGGGAACACTGAAGCTTTCTTT,CSVDPGNTEAFF
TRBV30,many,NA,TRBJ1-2,TGTGCCTGGAGTCAAGTAGACTATGGCTACACCTTC,CAWSQVDYGYTF
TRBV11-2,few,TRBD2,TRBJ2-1,TGTGCCAGCAGCCCCCGACTAGCGTGGGAGCAGTTCTTC,CASSPRLAWEQFF
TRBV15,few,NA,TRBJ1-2,TGTGCCACCAGCAAAAAAACAGGACAGCCCTACTATGGCTACACCTTC,CATSKKTGQPYYGYTF
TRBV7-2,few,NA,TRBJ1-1,TGTGCCAGCAGCTTAGCGGGCCGTCTAGCTTTCTTT,CASSLAGRLAFF
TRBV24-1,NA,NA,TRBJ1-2,TGTGCCACCAGTGTTGAATGGGGTTGCGGTATCGACGGCTACACCTTC,CATSVEWGCGIDGYTF
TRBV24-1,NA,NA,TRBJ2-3,TGTGCCACCAGTGACTTACCTCAGAGAAATACGCAGTATTTT,CATSDLPQRNTQYF
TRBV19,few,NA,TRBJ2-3,TGTGCCAGTAGTAGCGGAGACGTGGACAGAGATACGCAGTATTTT,CASSSGDVDRDTQYF